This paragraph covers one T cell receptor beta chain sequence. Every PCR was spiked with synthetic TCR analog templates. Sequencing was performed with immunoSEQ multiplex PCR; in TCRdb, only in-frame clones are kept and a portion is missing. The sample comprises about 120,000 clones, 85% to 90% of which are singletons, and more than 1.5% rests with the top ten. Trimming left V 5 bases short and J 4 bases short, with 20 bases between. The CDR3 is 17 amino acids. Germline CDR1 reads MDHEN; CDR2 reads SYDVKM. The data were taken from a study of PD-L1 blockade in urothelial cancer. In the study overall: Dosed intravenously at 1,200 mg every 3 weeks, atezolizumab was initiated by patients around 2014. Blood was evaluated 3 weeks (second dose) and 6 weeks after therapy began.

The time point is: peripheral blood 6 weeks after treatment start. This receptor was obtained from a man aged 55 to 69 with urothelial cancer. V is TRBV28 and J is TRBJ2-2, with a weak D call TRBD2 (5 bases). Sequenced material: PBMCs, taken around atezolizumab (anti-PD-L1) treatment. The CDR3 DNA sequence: TGTGCCAGCAGTCCCCGATTGGAGCGCGCGGGCACCGGGGAGCTGTTTTTT. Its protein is CASSPRLERAGTGELFF.